This TCR beta chain was sequenced for a study of T cell responses to AZD1222 COVID-19 vaccine. Sequencing was performed with immunoSEQ multiplex PCR; in TCRdb, only in-frame clones are kept and a portion is missing. In the table there are 150,000 to 200,000 clones, 85% to 95% of which are singletons. Germline lookup yields CDR1 PRHDT and CDR2 FYEKMQ (reference sequence). V dropped 5 bases and J dropped 9; count of bases not matched to a gene: 19. The CDR3 covers 16 residues. The sequences come from peripheral blood, collected on day 0 of AZD1222 vaccination. This TCR came from an adult in good health. The gene calls are TRBV13 and TRBJ2-7; 7 bases are a match to TRBD2. CDR3 DNA sequence: TGTGCCAGCAGCCCCGAGGATGGGCTAGCGGAACTCGGGCAGTACTTC. It encodes CASSPEDGLAELGQYF. The full variable domain, with the rest looked up from reference TRBV13 and TRBJ2-7, is AAGVIQSPRHLIKEKRETATLKCYPIPRHDTVYWYQQGPGQDPQFLISFYEKMQSDKGSIPDRFSAQQFSDYHSELNMSSLELGDSALYFCASSPEDGLAELGQYFGPGTRLTVT.